A selection of T cell receptor beta chains follows, all from one sample in a study of shared clonotypes between healthy human individuals. Sequenced by immunoSEQ multiplex PCR; TCRdb stores in-frame clones only, minus some. Among roughly 220,000 clones listed, approximately 65% were seen once. The sample comprised memory CD4+ T cells sorted from blood. These receptors were collected from a man younger than 40 in good health. Each CDR3 is given with its conserved first and last residue. A D gene is named only where the DNA matches it firmly.

cdr3_length j_call d_call v_call cdr3_nt cdr3_aa
21 TRBJ2-4 - TRBV21-1 TGTGCCAGCAGCAAAGGTCCGAGGGGACTAGCGGGACCCAAAGCCAAAAACATTCAGTACTTC CASSKGPRGLAGPKAKNIQYF
12 TRBJ2-5 - TRBV7-8 TGTGCCAGCAGCTTAGCTCAAGAGACCCAGTACTTC CASSLAQETQYF
14 TRBJ1-1 - TRBV6-5 TGTGCCAGCAGCCCAGGGTCGGTGAACACTGAAGCTTTCTTT CASSPGSVNTEAFF
12 TRBJ1-2 - TRBV28 TGTGCCAGCAGCCTTCCCGAGTATGGCTACACCTTC CASSLPEYGYTF
11 TRBJ2-7 - TRBV6-1 TGTGCCAGTTATTATGTCGGCGAGCAGTACTTC CASYYVGEQYF
14 TRBJ2-5 - TRBV18 TGTGCCAGCTCACCTACGAGGGGTCGGGAGACCCAGTACTTC CASSPTRGRETQYF
15 TRBJ2-1 - TRBV19 TGTGCCAGTAGTCTAGACAGGAGCTCCTACAATGAGCAGTTCTTC CASSLDRSSYNEQFF
14 TRBJ1-2 TRBD1 TRBV19 TGTGCCACTCACGCCCCGGACAGGGGGAAAGGCTACACCTTC CATHAPDRGKGYTF
15 TRBJ2-1 - TRBV5-1 TGCGCCAGCAGCTTGGCACCGGGTGCCAGCAATGAGCAGTTCTTC CASSLAPGASNEQFF
15 TRBJ1-1 - TRBV5-4 TGTGCCAGCAGCCTGAATCGGGGAGGCCTTGGGGAAGCTTTCTTT CASSLNRGGLGEAFF
13 TRBJ1-2 - TRBV18 TGTGCCAGCTCACCAGGGGGCGACTATGGCTACACCTTC CASSPGGDYGYTF
14 TRBJ2-3 - TRBV2 TGTGCCAGCAGTGTTGGCGGCCGCACAGATACGCAGTATTTT CASSVGGRTDTQYF